This T cell receptor beta chain was identified in a study of vaccination effects on CD4 cells after COVID-19 (dated by TCRdb to the early 2020s). Background on the whole study: To identify antigen-specific CD4+ T cell clonotypes by their expansion, the ViraFEST assay first stimulated PBMC with viral peptide pools and then applied TCR sequencing. About 1.8 million PBMC per well were cultured with roughly 10 ug/ml peptides in IMDM containing around 4.6% human AB serum, roughly 9.5 IU/ml IL-2 and gentamicin. In the study, cultures from other donors were sequenced using the Oncomine TCR Beta short-read assay on an Illumina iSeq 100. Participants received two doses of either the BNT162b2 or the mRNA-1273 mRNA SARS-CoV-2 vaccine. SARS-CoV-2 spike-specific CD4+ TCR repertoires were compared before and after mRNA vaccination in COVID-19 convalescent patients and in infection-naive vaccine recipients. The full study included over 8 COVID-19 convalescent patients and a few SARS-CoV-2-naive healthy vaccine recipients. What the work shows at the level of the full study, not this receptor alone: Among healthy vaccine recipients, nearly all vaccine-induced clones were SARS-CoV-2 mono-reactive, and only 1 of 255 was cross-reactive with common cold coronaviruses. Limitations of the study were the small number of convalescent patients and the absence of early post-infection timepoints. At late post-vaccination timepoints, both infection-induced and vaccine-induced clones showed marked clonal contraction, consistent with waning T cell responses.

V is cut by 3 bases and J by 4 bases, and the space between the germline ends is 7 bases. The CDR3 covers 13 residues, taking in both the cysteine and the phenylalanine. The kept DNA is CDR3 alone, 39 bases in frame from the first base. To note about this clone: Its antigen is still unknown. Base quality data are lacking; no much larger clone is found one base away. The same CDR3 arises from other DNA sequences in this sample as well.

After approximately eleven days of culture, CD4+ T cells were isolated with the EasySep CD4+ T cell isolation kit. Negative nucleocapsid antibody results before and after vaccination confirmed that the healthy vaccine recipients had no prior SARS-CoV-2 infection. Half of the culture medium was replaced with fresh IL-2-containing medium on days 3 and 7. Unless otherwise noted, each peptide stimulation condition was cultured in triplicate wells. PBMC were separated from whole blood using Ficoll-Paque Plus gradient centrifugation and were then either cryopreserved at -140C or used fresh. The QIAamp micro DNA kit was used to extract genomic DNA from the cultured CD4+ T cells. Receptor amplification or capture employed the immunoSEQ multiplex PCR assay. TCR beta CDR3 sequencing was performed on DNA from the cultured, isolated CD4+ T cells. From the authors' description of their analysis: Non-productive TCR sequences were removed and reads were trimmed to the CDR3 region, keeping CDR3s of at least 7 amino acids. The MANAFEST web app was used to pick out antigen-specific clonotypes by comparing their expansion in peptide wells with that in reference cultures. To be called positive, a clone needed expansion at FDR<0.05 compared with the reference and with all other wells, an odds ratio greater than 5, and a frequency greater than 0.1% in two replicate wells. A clonotype was called cross-reactive if it was significantly expanded both in SARS-CoV-2 spike wells and in at least one common cold coronavirus spike condition. CDR3 similarity was assessed by Levenshtein distance using the stringdist R package, and unrooted trees were constructed with ape in R 3.6.1. Here the immuneACCESS table is served through TCRdb, limited to in-frame sequences with V and J called. Missing clones are a known gap in these copies; in checked studies unresolved V genes cover under half, and the rest lacks a known reason. Clonal size and the V and J genes are those of that table, whereas D and trimming came from the DNA. The sample has 45,000 to 75,000 clones on record, roughly 80% of them singletons. The ten largest account for under 3.5% of the sample.

The sample consisted of CD4+ T cells from PBMCs cultured without peptide, taken before COVID-19 vaccination. The TCR comes from a human donor who received a COVID-19 vaccine. This chain joins TRBV12-3 or TRBV12-4 to TRBJ1-5; TRBD1 is a weak D gene call, 5 bases matching. The base sequence is TGTGCCAGCAGTTTGACAGAGAATCAGCCCCAGCATTTT. Translated, this gives CASSLTENQPQHF.